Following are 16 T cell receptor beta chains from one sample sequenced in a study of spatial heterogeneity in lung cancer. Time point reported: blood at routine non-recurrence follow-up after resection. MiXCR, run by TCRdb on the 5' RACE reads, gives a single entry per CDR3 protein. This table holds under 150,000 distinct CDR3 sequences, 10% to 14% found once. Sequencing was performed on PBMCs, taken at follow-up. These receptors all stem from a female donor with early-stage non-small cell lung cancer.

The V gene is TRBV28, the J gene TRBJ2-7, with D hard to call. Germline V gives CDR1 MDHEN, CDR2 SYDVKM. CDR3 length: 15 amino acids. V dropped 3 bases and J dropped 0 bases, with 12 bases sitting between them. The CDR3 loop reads CASSFGRLPSYEQYF. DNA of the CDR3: TGTGCCAGCAGTTTTGGCAGACTTCCCTCCTACGAGCAGTACTTC.

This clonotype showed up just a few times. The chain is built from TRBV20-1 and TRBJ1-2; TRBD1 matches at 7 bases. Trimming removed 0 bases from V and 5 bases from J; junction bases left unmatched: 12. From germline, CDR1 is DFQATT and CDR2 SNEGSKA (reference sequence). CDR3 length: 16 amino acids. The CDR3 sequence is CSARDNYRDRSYGYTF. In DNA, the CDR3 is TGCAGTGCTAGAGATAATTACCGGGACAGAAGTTATGGCTACACCTTC.

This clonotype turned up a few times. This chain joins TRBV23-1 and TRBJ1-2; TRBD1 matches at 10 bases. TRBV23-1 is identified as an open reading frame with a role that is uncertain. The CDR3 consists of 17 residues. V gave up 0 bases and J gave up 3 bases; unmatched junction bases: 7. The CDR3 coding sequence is TGCGCCAGCAGTCAATCGGGACAGGGGCCTAGGCACTATGGCTACACCTTC. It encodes CASSQSGQGPRHYGYTF.

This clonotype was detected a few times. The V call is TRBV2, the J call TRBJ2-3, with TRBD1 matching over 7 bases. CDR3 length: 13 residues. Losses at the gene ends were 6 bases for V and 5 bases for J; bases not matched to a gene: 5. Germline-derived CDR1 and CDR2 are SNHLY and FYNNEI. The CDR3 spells CASRRQGVDTQYF. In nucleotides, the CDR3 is TGTGCCAGCAGAAGACAGGGCGTAGATACGCAGTATTTT.

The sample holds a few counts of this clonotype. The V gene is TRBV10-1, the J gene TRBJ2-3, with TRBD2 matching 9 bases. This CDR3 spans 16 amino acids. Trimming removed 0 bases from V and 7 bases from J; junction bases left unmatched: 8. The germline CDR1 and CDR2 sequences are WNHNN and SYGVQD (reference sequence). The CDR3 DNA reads TGCGCCAGCAGTGAGTCGTGGGGCGGGAGGGCAAATACGCAGTATTTT. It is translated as CASSESWGGRANTQYF.

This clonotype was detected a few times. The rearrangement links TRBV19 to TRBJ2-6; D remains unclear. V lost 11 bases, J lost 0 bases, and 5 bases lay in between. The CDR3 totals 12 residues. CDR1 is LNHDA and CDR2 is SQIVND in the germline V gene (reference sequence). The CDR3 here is CAGSSGANVLTF. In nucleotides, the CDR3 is TGTGCCGGAAGCTCTGGGGCCAACGTCCTGACTTTC.

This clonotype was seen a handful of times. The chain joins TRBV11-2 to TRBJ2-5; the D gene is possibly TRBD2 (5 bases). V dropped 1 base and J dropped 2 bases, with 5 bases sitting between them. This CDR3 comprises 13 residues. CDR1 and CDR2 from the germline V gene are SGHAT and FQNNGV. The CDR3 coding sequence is TGTGCCAGCAGCTTAGGACTACAAGAGACCCAGTACTTC. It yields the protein CASSLGLQETQYF. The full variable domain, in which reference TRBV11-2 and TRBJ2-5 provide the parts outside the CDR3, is EAGVAQSPRYKIIEKRQSVAFWCNPISGHATLYWYQQILGQGPKLLIQFQNNGVVDDSQLPKDRFSAERLKGVDSTLKIQPAKLEDSAVYLCASSLGLQETQYFGPGTRLLVL.

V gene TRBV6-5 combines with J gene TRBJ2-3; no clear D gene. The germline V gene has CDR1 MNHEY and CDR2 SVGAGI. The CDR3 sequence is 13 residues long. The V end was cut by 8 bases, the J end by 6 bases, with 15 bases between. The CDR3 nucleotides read TGTGCCAGCGCCCCCCAGGTGCGGGATACGCAGTATTTT. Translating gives CASAPQVRDTQYF.

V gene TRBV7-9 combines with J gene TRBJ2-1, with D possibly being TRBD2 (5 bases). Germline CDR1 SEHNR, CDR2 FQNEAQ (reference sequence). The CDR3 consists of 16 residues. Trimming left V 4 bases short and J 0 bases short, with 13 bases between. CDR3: CASSSIYGSSYNEQFF. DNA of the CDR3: TGTGCCAGCAGCTCCATTTATGGGAGCTCCTACAATGAGCAGTTCTTC.

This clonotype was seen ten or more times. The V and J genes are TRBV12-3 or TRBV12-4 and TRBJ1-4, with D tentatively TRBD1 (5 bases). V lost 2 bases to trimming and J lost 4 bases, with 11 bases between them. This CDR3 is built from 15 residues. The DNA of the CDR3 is TGTGCCAGCAGTTTAATGGAGGGACTTAATGAAAAACTGTTTTTT. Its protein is CASSLMEGLNEKLFF.

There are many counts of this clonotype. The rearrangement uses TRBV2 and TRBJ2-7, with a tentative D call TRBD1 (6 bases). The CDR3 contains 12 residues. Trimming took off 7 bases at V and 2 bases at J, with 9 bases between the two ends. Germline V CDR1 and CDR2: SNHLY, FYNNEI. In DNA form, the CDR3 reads TGTGCCAGCAAGGGGGAAACCTACGAGCAGTACGTC. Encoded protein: CASKGETYEQYV.

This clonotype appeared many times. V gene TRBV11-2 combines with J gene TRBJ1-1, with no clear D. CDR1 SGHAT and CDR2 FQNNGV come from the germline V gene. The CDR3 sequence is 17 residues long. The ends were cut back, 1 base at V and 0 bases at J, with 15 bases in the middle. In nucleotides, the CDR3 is TGTGCCAGCAGCTTAGCCAGGTTGGGGATTCTGAACACTGAAGCTTTCTTT. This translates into CASSLARLGILNTEAFF.

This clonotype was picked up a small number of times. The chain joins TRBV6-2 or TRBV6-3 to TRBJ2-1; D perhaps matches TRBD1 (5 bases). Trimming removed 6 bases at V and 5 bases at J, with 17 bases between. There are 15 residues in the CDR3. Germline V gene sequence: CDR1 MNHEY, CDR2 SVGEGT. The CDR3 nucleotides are TGTGCCAGCAGCCATAAAATTGACAGTCACAATGAGCAGTTCTTC. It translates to CASSHKIDSHNEQFF.

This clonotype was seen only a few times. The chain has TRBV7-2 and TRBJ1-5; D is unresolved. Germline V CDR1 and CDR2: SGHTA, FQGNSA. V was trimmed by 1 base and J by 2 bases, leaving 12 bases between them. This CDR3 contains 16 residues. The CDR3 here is CASSLGDGVGNQPQHF. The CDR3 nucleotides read TGTGCCAGCAGCTTAGGAGACGGTGTCGGCAATCAGCCCCAGCATTTT.

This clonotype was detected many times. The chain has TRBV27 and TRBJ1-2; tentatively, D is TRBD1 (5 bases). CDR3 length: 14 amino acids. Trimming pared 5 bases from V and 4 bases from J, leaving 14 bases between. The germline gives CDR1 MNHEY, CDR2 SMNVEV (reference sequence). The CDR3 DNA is TGTGCCAGCAGTCCGGCCGACAGAGTCTATGGCTACACCTTC. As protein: CASSPADRVYGYTF.

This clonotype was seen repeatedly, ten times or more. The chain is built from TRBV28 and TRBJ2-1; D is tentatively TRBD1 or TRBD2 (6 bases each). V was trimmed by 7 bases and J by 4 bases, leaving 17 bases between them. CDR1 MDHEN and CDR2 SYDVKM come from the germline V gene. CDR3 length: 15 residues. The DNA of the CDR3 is TGTGCCAGCAAAGGGGGGAGCGGTCAATACAATGAGCAGTTCTTC. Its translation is CASKGGSGQYNEQFF.